This entry lists 7 T cell receptor beta chains sequenced from one sample in a study of shared clonotypes between healthy human individuals. The method was immunoSEQ multiplex PCR; TCRdb's version includes in-frame clones alone and lacks a portion of them. The sample has some 1.4 million clones; around 95% are singletons. The sample comprised naive CD4+ T cells sorted from blood. The subset: CD45RA+ positively selected. The receptors were sampled from a man aged 25 to 40 in good health.

V usage is TRBV6-1 and J usage is TRBJ1-5, with 7 bases identical to TRBD1. After removal of 4 bases from V and 4 bases from J, the junction contained 7 bases not matched to a gene. The germline CDR1 and CDR2 sequences are MNHNS and SASEGT. The length of the CDR3 is 15 residues. This CDR3 reads CASSVGDRLNQPQHF. In nucleotides, the CDR3 is TGTGCCAGCAGTGTTGGGGACAGACTAAATCAGCCCCAGCATTTT.

The rearrangement joins TRBV28 to TRBJ2-2; D is uncertain. CDR1 is MDHEN and CDR2 is SYDVKM in the germline V gene. The CDR3 covers 17 residues. V lost 5 bases, J lost 0 bases, and 16 bases lay in between. Here the CDR3 DNA reads TGTGCCAGCAGTCCTCCGACCGGGTTCGCGAACACCGGGGAGCTGTTTTTT. Translated, it gives CASSPPTGFANTGELFF.

This clone has just one count. The chain combines TRBV9 with TRBJ2-3; no reliable D call. Germline V gene data show CDR1 as SGDLS and CDR2 as YYNGEE. The CDR3 runs to 15 residues. Trimming pared 0 bases from V and 0 bases from J, leaving 8 bases between. The CDR3 sequence: CASSVGSTSTDTQYF. The DNA for the CDR3 is TGTGCCAGCAGCGTAGGGTCAACTAGCACAGATACGCAGTATTTT. The whole variable domain, filled in from reference TRBV9 and TRBJ2-3, reads DSGVTQTPKHLITATGQRVTLRCSPRSGDLSVYWYQQSLDQGLQFLIQYYNGEERAKGNILERFSAQQFPDLHSELNLSSLELGDSALYFCASSVGSTSTDTQYFGPGTRLTVL.

The V call is TRBV13, the J call TRBJ1-2, with D perhaps matching TRBD1 (6 bases). The V gene's germline CDR1 is PRHDT and CDR2 FYEKMQ (reference sequence). The CDR3 is made up of 13 amino acids. Trimming shortened V by 5 bases and J by 7 bases, and 14 bases separated the two germline ends. CDR3 region: CASSIQGSGGYTF. CDR3 in DNA: TGTGCCAGCAGCATACAGGGTTCGGGTGGCTACACCTTC.

The V call is TRBV7-9, the J call TRBJ2-1, with 9 bases lining up with TRBD1. The CDR3 sequence is 14 residues long. From germline, CDR1 is SEHNR and CDR2 FQNEAQ (reference sequence). Losses at the gene ends were 2 bases for V and 7 bases for J; bases not matched to a gene: 3. This CDR3 reads CASSLRQGGNEQFF. The CDR3 region has the DNA TGTGCCAGCAGCTTAAGACAGGGGGGAAATGAGCAGTTCTTC.

In its sample, this clone was seen once. The chain joins TRBV10-3 to TRBJ1-4; D gene ambiguous. Trimming removed 2 bases at V and 7 bases at J, with 8 bases between. The CDR3 totals 13 residues. In germline, CDR1 is ENHRY, CDR2 SYGVKD. The CDR3 DNA is TGTGCCATCAGTGAGGGAATTGGTGAAAAACTGTTTTTT. Protein product: CAISEGIGEKLFF.

The gene calls are TRBV6-1 and TRBJ2-2; no clear D gene. Trimming took off 6 bases at V and 7 bases at J, with 12 bases between the two ends. The germline CDR1 and CDR2 sequences are MNHNS and SASEGT. The CDR3 is 13 amino acids. The CDR3 DNA sequence: TGTGCCAGCAGCCCACAGCTGGACGGGGAGCTGTTTTTT. Translation gives CASSPQLDGELFF.